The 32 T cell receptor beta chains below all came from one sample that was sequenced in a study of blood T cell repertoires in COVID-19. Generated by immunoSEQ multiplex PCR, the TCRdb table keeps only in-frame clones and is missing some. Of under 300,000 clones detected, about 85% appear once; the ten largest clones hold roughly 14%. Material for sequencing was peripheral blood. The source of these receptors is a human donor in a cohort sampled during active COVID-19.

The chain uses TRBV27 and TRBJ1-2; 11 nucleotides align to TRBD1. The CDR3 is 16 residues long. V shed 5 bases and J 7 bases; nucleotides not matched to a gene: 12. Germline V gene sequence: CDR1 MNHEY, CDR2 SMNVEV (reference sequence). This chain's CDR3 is CASSPGQGARAVGYTF. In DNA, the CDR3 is TGTGCCAGCAGTCCCGGACAGGGGGCACGAGCTGTTGGCTACACCTTC.

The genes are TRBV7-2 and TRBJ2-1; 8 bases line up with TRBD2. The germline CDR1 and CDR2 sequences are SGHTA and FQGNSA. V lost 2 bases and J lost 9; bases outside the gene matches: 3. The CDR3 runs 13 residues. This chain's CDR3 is CASSLRAGVEQFF. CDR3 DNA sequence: TGTGCCAGCAGCTTAAGAGCGGGAGTTGAGCAGTTCTTC.

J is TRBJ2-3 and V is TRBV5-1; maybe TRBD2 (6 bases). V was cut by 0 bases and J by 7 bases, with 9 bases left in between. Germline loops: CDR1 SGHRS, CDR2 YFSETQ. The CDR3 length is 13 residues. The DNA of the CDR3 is TGCGCCAGCAGCTTGGAGCGGGCCCATACGCAGTATTTT. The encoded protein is CASSLERAHTQYF.

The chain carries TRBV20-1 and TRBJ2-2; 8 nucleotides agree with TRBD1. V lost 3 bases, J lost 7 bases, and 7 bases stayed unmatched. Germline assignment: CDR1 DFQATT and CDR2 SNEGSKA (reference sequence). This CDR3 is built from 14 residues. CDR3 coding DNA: TGCAGTGCTAGTAATCAGGGGGCCCTCGGGGAGCTGTTTTTT. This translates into CSASNQGALGELFF.

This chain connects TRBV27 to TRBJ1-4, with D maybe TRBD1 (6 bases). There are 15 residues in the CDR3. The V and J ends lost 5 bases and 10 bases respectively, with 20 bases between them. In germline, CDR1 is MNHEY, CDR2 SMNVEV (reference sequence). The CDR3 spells CASSPFGGRVVKLFF. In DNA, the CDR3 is TGTGCCAGCAGTCCCTTCGGGGGGCGGGTGGTAAAACTGTTTTTT.

In DNA form, the CDR3 reads TGTGCCAGCAGCGCTATGACAGGTGCAACTAATGAAAAACTGTTTTTT. Protein product: CASSAMTGATNEKLFF. The V and J genes are TRBV9 and TRBJ1-4; perhaps TRBD1 as D (6 bases). CDR3 size: 16 residues. Germline lookup yields CDR1 SGDLS and CDR2 YYNGEE. Between the trimmed V and J ends, which lost 3 bases and 0 bases, there was a span of 12 bases.

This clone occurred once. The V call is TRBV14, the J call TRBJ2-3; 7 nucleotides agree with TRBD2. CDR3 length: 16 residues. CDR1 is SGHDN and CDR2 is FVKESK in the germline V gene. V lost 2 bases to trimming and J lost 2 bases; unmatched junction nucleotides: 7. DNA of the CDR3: TGTGCCAGCAGCCAAATGCGGGGGACCACCACAGATACGCAGTATTTT. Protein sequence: CASSQMRGTTTDTQYF.

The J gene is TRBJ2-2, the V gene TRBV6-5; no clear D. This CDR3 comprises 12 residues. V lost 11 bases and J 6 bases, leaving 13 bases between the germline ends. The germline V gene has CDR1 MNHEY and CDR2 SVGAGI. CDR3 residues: CAAGLRPGELFF. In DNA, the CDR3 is TGTGCCGCAGGCCTCAGACCCGGGGAGCTGTTTTTT.

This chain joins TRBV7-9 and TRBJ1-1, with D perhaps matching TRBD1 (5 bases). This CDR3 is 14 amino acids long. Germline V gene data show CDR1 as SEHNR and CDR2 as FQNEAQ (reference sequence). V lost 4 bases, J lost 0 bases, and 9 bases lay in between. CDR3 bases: TGTGCCAGCAGCTCCCGGGGGATGAACACTGAAGCTTTCTTT. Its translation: CASSSRGMNTEAFF.

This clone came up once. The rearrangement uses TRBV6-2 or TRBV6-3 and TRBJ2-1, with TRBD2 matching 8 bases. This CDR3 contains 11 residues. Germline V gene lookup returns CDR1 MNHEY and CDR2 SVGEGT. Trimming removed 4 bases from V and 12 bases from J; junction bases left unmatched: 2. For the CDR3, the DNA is TGTGCCAGCAGTTTCGCGGGGGGGCAGTTCTTC. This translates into CASSFAGGQFF.

In DNA form, the CDR3 reads TGTGCCAGCAGCTTGTATCCTAGCGGACTGCGCACAGATACGCAGTATTTT. It translates to CASSLYPSGLRTDTQYF. This chain joins TRBV5-5 and TRBJ2-3; 7 bases align to TRBD2. J gave up 1 base and V 1 base, and 9 bases lay outside the gene matches. From germline, CDR1 is SGHKS and CDR2 YYEKEE (reference sequence). This CDR3 is 17 amino acids long.

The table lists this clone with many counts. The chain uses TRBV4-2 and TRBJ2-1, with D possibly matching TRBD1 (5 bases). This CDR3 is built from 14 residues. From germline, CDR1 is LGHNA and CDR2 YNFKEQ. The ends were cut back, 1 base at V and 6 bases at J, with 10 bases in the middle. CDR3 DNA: TGTGCCAGCAGCCAAGGGTTAGGGGCCAATGAGCAGTTCTTC. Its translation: CASSQGLGANEQFF.

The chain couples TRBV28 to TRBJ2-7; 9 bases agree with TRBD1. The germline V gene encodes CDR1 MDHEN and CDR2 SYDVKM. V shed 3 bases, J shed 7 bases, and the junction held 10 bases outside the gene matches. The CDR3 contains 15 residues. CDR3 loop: CASSFLQQGAREQYF. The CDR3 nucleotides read TGTGCCAGCAGTTTCCTCCAACAGGGGGCACGAGAGCAGTACTTC.

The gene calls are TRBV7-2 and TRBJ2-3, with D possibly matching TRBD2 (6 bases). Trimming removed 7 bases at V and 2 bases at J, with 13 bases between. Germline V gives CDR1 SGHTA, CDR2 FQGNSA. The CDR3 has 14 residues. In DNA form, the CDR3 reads TGTGCCAGCACGGATAGCGGAACCACAGATACGCAGTATTTT. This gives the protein CASTDSGTTDTQYF.

The CDR3 DNA sequence: TGTGCCAGCAGCTGGGGAGCAGCTTCAGATACGCAGTATTTT. Protein sequence: CASSWGAASDTQYF. The chain combines TRBV5-6 with TRBJ2-3, with D possibly being TRBD2 (5 bases). V was pared by 3 bases and J by 4 bases, with 12 bases between. This CDR3 is 14 amino acids long. CDR1 is SGHDT and CDR2 is YYEEEE in the germline V gene.

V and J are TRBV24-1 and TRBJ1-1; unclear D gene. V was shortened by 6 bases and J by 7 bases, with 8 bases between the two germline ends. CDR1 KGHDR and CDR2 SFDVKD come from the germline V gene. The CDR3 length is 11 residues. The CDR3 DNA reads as TGTGCCACCAGTTTCGCGGGTGAAGCTTTCTTT. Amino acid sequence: CATSFAGEAFF.

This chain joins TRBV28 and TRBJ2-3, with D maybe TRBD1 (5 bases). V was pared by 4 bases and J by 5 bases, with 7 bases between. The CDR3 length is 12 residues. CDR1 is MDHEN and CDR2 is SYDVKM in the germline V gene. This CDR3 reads CASSSGIDTQYF. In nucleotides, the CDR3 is TGTGCCAGCAGTTCAGGGATAGATACGCAGTATTTT. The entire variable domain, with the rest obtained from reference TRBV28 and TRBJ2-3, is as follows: DVKVTQSSRYLVKRTGEKVFLECVQDMDHENMFWYRQDPGLGLRLIYFSYDVKMKEKGDIPEGYSVSREKKERFSLILESASTNQTSMYLCASSSGIDTQYFGPGTRLTVL.

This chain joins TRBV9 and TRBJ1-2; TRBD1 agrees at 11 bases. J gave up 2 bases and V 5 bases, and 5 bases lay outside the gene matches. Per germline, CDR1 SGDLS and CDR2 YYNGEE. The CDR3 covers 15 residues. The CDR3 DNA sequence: TGTGCCAGCAGAGTCGGGACAGGGGGAAACTATGGCTACACCTTC. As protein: CASRVGTGGNYGYTF.

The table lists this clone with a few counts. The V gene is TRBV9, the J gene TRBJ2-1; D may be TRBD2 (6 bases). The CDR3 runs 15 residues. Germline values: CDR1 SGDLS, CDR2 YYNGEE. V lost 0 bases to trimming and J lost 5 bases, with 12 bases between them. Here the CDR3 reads CASSVEGLNDNEQFF. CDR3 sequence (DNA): TGTGCCAGCAGCGTAGAGGGACTCAACGACAATGAGCAGTTCTTC.

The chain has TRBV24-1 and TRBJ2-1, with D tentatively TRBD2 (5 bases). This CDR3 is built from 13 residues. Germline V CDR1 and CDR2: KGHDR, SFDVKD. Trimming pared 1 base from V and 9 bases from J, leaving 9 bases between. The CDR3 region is CATSDFIEGEQFF. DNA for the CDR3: TGTGCCACCAGTGATTTTATCGAGGGTGAGCAGTTCTTC.

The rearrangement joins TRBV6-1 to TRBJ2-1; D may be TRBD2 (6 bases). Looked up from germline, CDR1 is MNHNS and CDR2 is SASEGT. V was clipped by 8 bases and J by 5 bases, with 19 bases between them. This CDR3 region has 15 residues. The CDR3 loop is CASSQFGRTNNEQFF. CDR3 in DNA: TGTGCCAGCTCCCAATTCGGGAGAACGAACAATGAGCAGTTCTTC.

CDR3 DNA sequence: TGCAGCGCCGAAGGCAGGGCTGCCCGAAGCACTGAAGCTTTCTTT. Its protein product is CSAEGRAARSTEAFF. The chain joins TRBV29-1 to TRBJ1-1; D might be TRBD1 (5 bases). Trimming took off 7 bases at V and 4 bases at J, with 22 bases between the two ends. This CDR3 has 15 amino acids. Germline V CDR1 and CDR2: SQVTM, ANQGSEA.

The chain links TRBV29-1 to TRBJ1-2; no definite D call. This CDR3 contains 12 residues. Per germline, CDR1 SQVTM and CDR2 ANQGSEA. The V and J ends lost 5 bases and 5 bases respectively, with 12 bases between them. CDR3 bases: TGCAGCGTTAGGCTAGGCGGGTATGGCTACACCTTC. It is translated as CSVRLGGYGYTF.

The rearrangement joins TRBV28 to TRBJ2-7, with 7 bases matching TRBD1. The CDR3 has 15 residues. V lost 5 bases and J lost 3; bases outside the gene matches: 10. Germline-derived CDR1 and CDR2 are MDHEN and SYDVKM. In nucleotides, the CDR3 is TGTGCCAGCAGTCTCGATCCCGGGACAGTCTACGAGCAGTACTTC. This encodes CASSLDPGTVYEQYF.

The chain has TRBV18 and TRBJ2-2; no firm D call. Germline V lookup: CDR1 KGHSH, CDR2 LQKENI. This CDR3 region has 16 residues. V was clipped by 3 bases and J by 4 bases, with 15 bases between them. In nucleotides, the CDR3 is TGTGCCAGCTCACCCGTCGTAACCGCAGTCACCGGGGAGCTGTTTTTT. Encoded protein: CASSPVVTAVTGELFF.

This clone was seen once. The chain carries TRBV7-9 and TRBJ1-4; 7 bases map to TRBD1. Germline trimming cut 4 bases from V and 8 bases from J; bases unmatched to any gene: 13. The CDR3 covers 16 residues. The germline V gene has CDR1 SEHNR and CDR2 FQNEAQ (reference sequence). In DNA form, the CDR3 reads TGTGCCAGCAGCTCTTCGGGTTCGAGGGGGCCCGAAAAACTGTTTTTT. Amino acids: CASSSSGSRGPEKLFF.

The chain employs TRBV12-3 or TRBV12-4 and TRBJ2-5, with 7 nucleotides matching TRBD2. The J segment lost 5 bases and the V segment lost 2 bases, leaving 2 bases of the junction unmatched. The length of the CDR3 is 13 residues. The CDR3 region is CASSLRREETQYF. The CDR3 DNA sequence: TGTGCCAGCAGTTTAAGGCGGGAGGAGACCCAGTACTTC.

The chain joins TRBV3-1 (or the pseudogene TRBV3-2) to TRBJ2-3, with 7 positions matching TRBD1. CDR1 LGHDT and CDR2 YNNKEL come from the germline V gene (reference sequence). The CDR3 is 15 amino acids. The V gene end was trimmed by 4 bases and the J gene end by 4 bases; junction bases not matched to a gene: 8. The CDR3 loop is CASSRQAQGADTQYF. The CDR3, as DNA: TGTGCCAGCAGCCGGCAAGCTCAGGGGGCAGATACGCAGTATTTT.

DNA of the CDR3: TGTGCCAGCAGCTTTGACACCGCGGGGAGGCAGTATTTT. This codes for CASSFDTAGRQYF. This chain links TRBV5-5 with TRBJ2-3; TRBD2 might be the D (6 bases). The germline V gene encodes CDR1 SGHKS and CDR2 YYEKEE (reference sequence). The CDR3 runs to 13 residues. The V end was cut by 2 bases, the J end by 11 bases, with 15 bases between.

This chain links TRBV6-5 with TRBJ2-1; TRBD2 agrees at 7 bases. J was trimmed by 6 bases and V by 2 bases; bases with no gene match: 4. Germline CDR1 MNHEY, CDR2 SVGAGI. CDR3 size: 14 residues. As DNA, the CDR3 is TGTGCCAGCAGTTACGAGGGAGGGCCCAATGAGCAGTTCTTC. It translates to CASSYEGGPNEQFF.

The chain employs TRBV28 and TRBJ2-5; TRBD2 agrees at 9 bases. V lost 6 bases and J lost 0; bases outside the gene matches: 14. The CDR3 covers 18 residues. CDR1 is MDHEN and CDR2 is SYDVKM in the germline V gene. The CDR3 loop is CASSTRGLAGQYQETQYF. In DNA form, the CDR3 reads TGTGCCAGCAGCACCCGCGGGCTAGCGGGACAGTACCAAGAGACCCAGTACTTC.

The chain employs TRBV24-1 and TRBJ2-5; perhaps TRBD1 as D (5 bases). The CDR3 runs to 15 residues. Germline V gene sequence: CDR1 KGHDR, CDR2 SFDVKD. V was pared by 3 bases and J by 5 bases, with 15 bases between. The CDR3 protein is CATSDPLWGSETQYF. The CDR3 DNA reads TGTGCCACCAGTGATCCCCTGTGGGGCTCGGAGACCCAGTACTTC.